Listed here are 14 T cell receptor beta chains from one sample, sequenced in a study of blood T cells in healthy people across ages. The use of a sample-barcoded 5' primer and a J-beta primer mix characterized a second PCR of roughly 6 to 11 cycles. Via MiXCR, TCRdb re-called the 5' RACE reads, giving one row per CDR3 protein. This sample has approximately 400,000 distinct CDR3 sequences; more than 45% occur once, and the top ten carry around 53%. The source material was blood. The source of these receptors is a man aged 60-69 years in good health.

This clonotype was counted a few times. The CDR3 DNA is TGTGCCAGCAGTTACTCGAAGCTAGCGGAGAGGCAAGAGACCCAGTACTTC. It specifies CASSYSKLAERQETQYF. The rearrangement links TRBV6-2 or TRBV6-3 to TRBJ2-7; 7 nucleotides match TRBD2. The J call may be incorrect, as the DNA end agrees better with TRBJ2-5. The CDR3 consists of 17 residues. The germline V gene encodes CDR1 MNHEY and CDR2 SVGEGT.

The rearrangement uses TRBV20-1 and TRBJ1-1; 10 bases align to TRBD1. CDR1 and CDR2 (germline): DFQATT, SNEGSKA (reference sequence). This CDR3 contains 14 residues. After removal of 0 bases from V and 8 bases from J, the junction contained 6 bases not matched to a gene. CDR3 sequence (DNA): TGCAGTGCTAGAGATCAAGCGACAGGGGGCGAAGCTTTCTTT. Its translation: CSARDQATGGEAFF.

This clonotype has just a few counts. V and J are TRBV29-1 and TRBJ1-2; TRBD1 agrees at 8 bases. The CDR3 is 15 residues long. V lost 6 bases to trimming and J lost 2 bases; unmatched junction nucleotides: 11. Germline V gene data show CDR1 as SQVTM and CDR2 as ANQGSEA. This CDR3 is CSVTGGSLQNYGYTF. Written as DNA, the CDR3 is TGCAGCGTAACAGGGGGATCGTTACAGAACTATGGCTACACCTTC.

In this sample, this clonotype turned up a few times. In DNA, the CDR3 is TGTGCCAGCAGCACCGGGACTAGCGGGGGGGCCCGGGAGACCCAGTACTTC. This codes for CASSTGTSGGARETQYF. V and J are TRBV12-3 or TRBV12-4 and TRBJ2-5, with TRBD2 identical over 16 bases. CDR3 length: 17 residues. The ends lost 6 bases at V and 5 bases at J; junction bases unmatched: 9.

Ten or more counts support this clonotype. At one of its ends the junction is not consistent with the germline gene, which may arise from a read error. This chain uses TRBV18 with TRBJ2-1; 11 positions agree with TRBD1. Looked up from germline, CDR1 is KGHSH and CDR2 is LQKENI. The CDR3 runs 15 residues. The CDR3 DNA reads as TGTGCCAGCTCACTAAGGACAGGGGGCGACAATAAGCAGTTCTTC. Translating it yields CASSLRTGGDNKQFF.

The rearrangement links TRBV11-1 to TRBJ1-1; the D is unclear. CDR1 is SGHAT, CDR2 FQDESV, per germline (reference sequence). V lost 5 bases to trimming and J lost 4 bases, with 11 bases between them. This CDR3 comprises 13 residues. The CDR3: CASSRRTSTEAFF. The CDR3 DNA sequence: TGTGCCAGCAGCCGACGGACGAGCACTGAAGCTTTCTTT.

The chain recombines TRBV5-1 with TRBJ1-1; a possible D gene is TRBD1 (6 bases). CDR1 is SGHRS, CDR2 YFSETQ, per germline. The CDR3 consists of 13 residues. V was clipped by 6 bases and J by 1 base, with 10 bases between them. The CDR3, as DNA: TGCGCCAGCATCCCACAGGGGAACACTGAAGCTTTCTTT. Translation: CASIPQGNTEAFF.

The rearrangement uses TRBV3-1 and TRBJ2-5; 7 bases fit TRBD2. CDR1 and CDR2 from the germline V gene are LGHDT and YNNKEL (reference sequence). V shed 5 bases and J 11 bases; nucleotides not matched to a gene: 8. CDR3 size: 12 residues. The CDR3 region is CASSTHSGEQYF. The DNA for the CDR3 is TGTGCCAGCAGCACCCACAGCGGGGAACAGTACTTC.

This clonotype was seen only a few times. This chain uses TRBV6-6 with TRBJ2-3; possible D gene TRBD2, 5 bases. Looked up from germline, CDR1 is MNHNY and CDR2 is SVGAGI (reference sequence). V was clipped by 7 bases and J by 2 bases, with 13 bases between them. The CDR3 sequence is 14 residues long. The CDR3 spells CASTLGLTTDTQYF. In DNA, the CDR3 is TGTGCCAGCACTCTTGGACTTACCACAGATACGCAGTATTTT.

V gene TRBV15 combines with J gene TRBJ1-2; D call uncertain. V lost 5 bases to trimming and J lost 5 bases, with 12 bases between them. The CDR3 runs to 13 residues. Germline CDR1 is LNHNV and CDR2 is YYDKDF (reference sequence). The CDR3 loop is CATSPTLQYGYTF. DNA of the CDR3: TGTGCCACCAGCCCTACGCTACAATATGGCTACACCTTC.

The rearrangement joins TRBV12-3 or TRBV12-4 to TRBJ1-2, with D uncertain. This CDR3 is 13 amino acids long. V was shortened by 10 bases and J by 4 bases, with 16 bases between the two germline ends. The CDR3 DNA is TGTGCCACCCAAACCAAATTTGCCTATGGCTACACCTTC. It specifies CATQTKFAYGYTF.

This chain uses TRBV6-2 or TRBV6-3 with TRBJ1-5; 8 positions match TRBD1. Germline CDR1 is MNHEY and CDR2 is SVGEGT. V gave up 5 bases and J gave up 3 bases; unmatched junction bases: 9. The CDR3 is 16 amino acids. CDR3 loop: CASSTLGQGNNQPQHF. Written as DNA, the CDR3 is TGTGCCAGCAGTACCCTCGGACAGGGCAACAATCAGCCCCAGCATTTT.

The V gene is TRBV6-5, the J gene TRBJ2-1; no firm D call. This CDR3 is built from 15 residues. CDR1 is MNHEY and CDR2 is SVGAGI in the germline V gene. V shed 6 bases and J shed 4 bases, with 16 bases lying between them. CDR3 protein: CASRDRLARYNEQFF. The CDR3 bases are TGTGCCAGCAGGGACCGACTGGCCAGGTACAATGAGCAGTTCTTC.

This clonotype was found a few times. The rearrangement joins TRBV29-1 to TRBJ2-1, with 9 bases that match TRBD2. The CDR3 runs 15 residues. The germline V gene encodes CDR1 SQVTM and CDR2 ANQGSEA. Trimming removed 7 bases from V and 8 bases from J; junction bases left unmatched: 15. DNA for the CDR3: TGCAGCGGTGTATCCAGCGGGAGGATCGGGGATGAGCAGTTCTTC. It codes for CSGVSSGRIGDEQFF.